This TCR beta chain was observed in a study of CD8+CD57+ T cells in acquired aplastic anemia. General study findings and limits: Almost 30 shared CD8+ CDR3s appeared highly expressed within patients' immunodominant clones. CD8+ Simpson's diversity did not differ significantly between patients and controls.

This clonotype was detected ten times or more. The antigen is unknown. For sequencing, patients were chosen who had shown expansion of CD8+CD57+ cells by flow cytometry. Among the patients, all had severe acquired aplastic anemia. Genomic DNA served as template for TCR beta VDJ and CDR3 profiling. In TCRdb, the reads were re-called with MiXCR into one record per CDR3 protein. The data show 150,000 to 200,000 distinct CDR3 sequences, less than 60% seen once. CDR1 and CDR2 from the germline V gene are SGHVS and FQNEAQ. J gave up 6 bases and V 4 bases, and 5 bases lay outside the gene matches. CDR3 length: 15 residues.

Sequencing was performed on sorted CD4+, CD8+, or CD8+CD57+ T cells (not recorded which) from PBMCs. The genes are TRBV7-8 and TRBJ2-1, with TRBD1 identical over 11 bases. This sequence was found in a human donor with aplastic anemia. The CDR3 reads CASSSRDRGGNEQFF. CDR3 bases: TGTGCCAGCAGCTCCCGGGACAGGGGGGGCAATGAGCAGTTCTTC.